Listed here is a single TCR beta chain. Its antigen is as yet unknown. TCRdb analysed the 5' RACE reads with MiXCR anew, one entry per CDR3 protein. The table has roughly 750,000 distinct CDR3 sequences, 21% seen once. The entry originates in a study of identical twins. The CDR3 runs to 14 residues. V dropped 7 bases and J dropped 5 bases, with 17 bases sitting between them. Germline-derived CDR1 and CDR2 are SGHRS and YFSETQ. Study-wide results and caveats: Cross-sectional statistics underpinned the conclusions; the same donors were not followed. Memory repertoires showed no such pattern, whereas abundant cord blood beta clonotypes carried fewer insertions.

These data also featured in a second study, about T cells expressing NK-cell markers.

The V and J genes are TRBV5-1 and TRBJ2-3; weak D call: TRBD1 (5 bases). Sequencing input: PBMCs. The TCR sequence derives from a woman younger than 30 in good health. CDR3 region: CASRGHQWRDTQYF. The CDR3 nucleotides read TGCGCCAGCCGAGGACATCAATGGAGAGATACGCAGTATTTT.